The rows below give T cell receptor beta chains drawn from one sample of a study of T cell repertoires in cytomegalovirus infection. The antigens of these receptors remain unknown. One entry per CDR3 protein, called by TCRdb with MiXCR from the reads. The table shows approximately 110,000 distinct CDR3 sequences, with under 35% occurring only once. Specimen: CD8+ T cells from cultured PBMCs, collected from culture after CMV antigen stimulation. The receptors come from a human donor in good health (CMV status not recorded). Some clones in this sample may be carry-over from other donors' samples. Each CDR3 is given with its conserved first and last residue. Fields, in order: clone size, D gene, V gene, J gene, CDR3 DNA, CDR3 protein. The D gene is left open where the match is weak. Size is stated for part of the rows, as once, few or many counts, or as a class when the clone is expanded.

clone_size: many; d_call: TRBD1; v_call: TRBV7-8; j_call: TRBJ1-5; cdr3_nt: TGTGCCAGCAGCTTAGCCGCCGGGACAGGGGATGACGTGTTTTTTCAGCCCCAGCATTTT; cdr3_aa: CASSLAAGTGDDVFFQPQHF
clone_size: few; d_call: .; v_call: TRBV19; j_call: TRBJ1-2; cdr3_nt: TGTGCCAGTAGTATTTCAGGGACCCACTATGGCTACACCTTC; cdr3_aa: CASSISGTHYGYTF
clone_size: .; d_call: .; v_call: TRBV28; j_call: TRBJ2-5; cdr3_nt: TGTGCCAGCAGAACCCCCGAGGGGGGACGAGAGACCCAGTACTTC; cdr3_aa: CASRTPEGGRETQYF
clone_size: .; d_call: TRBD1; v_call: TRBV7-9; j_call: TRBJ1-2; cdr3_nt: TGTGCCAGCAGCTTACCAGGGGGTGACTATGGCTACACCTTC; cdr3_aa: CASSLPGGDYGYTF
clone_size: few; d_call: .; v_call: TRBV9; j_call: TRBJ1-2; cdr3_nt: TGTGCCAGCAGCGTAGGGGGGGCTGATGGCTACACCTTC; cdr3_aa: CASSVGGADGYTF
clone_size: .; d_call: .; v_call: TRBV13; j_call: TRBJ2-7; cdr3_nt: TGTGCCAGCAGCTGGGGACCGATGCAGTACTTC; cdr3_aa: CASSWGPMQYF
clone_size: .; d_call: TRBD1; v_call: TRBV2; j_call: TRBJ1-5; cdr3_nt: TGTGCCAGCCGGGACAGGGATGATGGCAATCAGCCCCAGCATTTT; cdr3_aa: CASRDRDDGNQPQHF
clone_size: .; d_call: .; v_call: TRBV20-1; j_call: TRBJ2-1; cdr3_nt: TGCAGTGCTAGAGTAAGCCACGAGCAGTTCTTC; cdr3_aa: CSARVSHEQFF
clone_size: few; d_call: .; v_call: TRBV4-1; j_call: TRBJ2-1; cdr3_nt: TGCGCCAGCAGCCAAGAACGACTCGGGACTCGCTCAGTTTCGATCTACAATGAGCAGTTCTTC; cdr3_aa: CASSQERLGTRSVSIYNEQFF
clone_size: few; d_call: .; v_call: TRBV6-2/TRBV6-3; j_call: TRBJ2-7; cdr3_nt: TGTGCCAGCACCGGAGGGACAGCACGACTGTACGAGCAGTACTTC; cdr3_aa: CASTGGTARLYEQYF
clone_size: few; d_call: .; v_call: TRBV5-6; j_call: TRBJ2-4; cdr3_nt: TGTGCCAGCAGCTTGGGCGGGGACCCCAACATTCAGTACTTC; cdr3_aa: CASSLGGDPNIQYF
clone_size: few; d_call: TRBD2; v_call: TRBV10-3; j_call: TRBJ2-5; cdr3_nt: TGTGCCATCAGTGACAACGGACTAGCGGGGGGAAGGGGAGAGACCCAGTACTTC; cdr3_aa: CAISDNGLAGGRGETQYF
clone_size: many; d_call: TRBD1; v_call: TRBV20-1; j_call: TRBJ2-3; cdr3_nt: TGCAGTGCTAGAGATAGGGCAGGACAGGGCACAGATACGCAGTATTTT; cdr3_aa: CSARDRAGQGTDTQYF
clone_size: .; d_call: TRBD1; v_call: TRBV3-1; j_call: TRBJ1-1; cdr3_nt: TGTGCCAGCAGCCAAGATCCCGGTGACAGGGATCAGGGGAACACTGAAGCTTTCTTT; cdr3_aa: CASSQDPGDRDQGNTEAFF
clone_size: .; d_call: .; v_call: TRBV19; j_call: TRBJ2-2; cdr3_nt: TGTGCCAGTACTTCGAACACCGGGGAGCTGCTTTTT; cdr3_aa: CASTSNTGELLF
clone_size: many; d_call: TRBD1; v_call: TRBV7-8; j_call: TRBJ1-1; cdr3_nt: TGTGCCAGCAGCTTATCAGGGGGCTACACTGAAGCTTTCTTT; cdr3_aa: CASSLSGGYTEAFF
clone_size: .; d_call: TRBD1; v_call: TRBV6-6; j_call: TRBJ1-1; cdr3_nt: TGTGCCAGCAGCCCGAGGACAGGGGAGAACACTGAAGCTTTCTTT; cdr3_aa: CASSPRTGENTEAFF
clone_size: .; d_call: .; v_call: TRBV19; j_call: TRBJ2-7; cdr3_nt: TGTGCCAGTAGTAAATCTCAGGGCTACGAGCAGTACTTC; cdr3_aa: CASSKSQGYEQYF
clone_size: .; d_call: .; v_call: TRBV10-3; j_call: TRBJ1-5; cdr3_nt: TGTGCCATCAGTGAGGTATGGGCAACTAGCAATCAGCCCCAGCATTTT; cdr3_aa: CAISEVWATSNQPQHF
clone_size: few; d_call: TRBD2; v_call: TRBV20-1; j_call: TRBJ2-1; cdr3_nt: TGCAGTGCTGGCGAGCGGGGCAATGAGCAGTTCTTC; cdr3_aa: CSAGERGNEQFF
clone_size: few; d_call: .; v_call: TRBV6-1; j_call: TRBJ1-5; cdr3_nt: TGTGCCAGCAGTGAAGGGACAGACTACAATCAGCCCCAGCATTTT; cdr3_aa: CASSEGTDYNQPQHF
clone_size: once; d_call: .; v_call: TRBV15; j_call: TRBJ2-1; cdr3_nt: TGTGCCACCAGCAGGATACCAGCGAGGGGGGGCGCGTACAATGAGCAGTTCTTC; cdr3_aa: CATSRIPARGGAYNEQFF
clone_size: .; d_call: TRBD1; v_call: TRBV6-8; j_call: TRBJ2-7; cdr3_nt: TGTGCCAGCAGTTACTCCCGGACAGGGGGCAATGAGCAGTACTTC; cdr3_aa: CASSYSRTGGNEQYF
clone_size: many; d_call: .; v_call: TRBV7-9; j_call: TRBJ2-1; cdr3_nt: TGTGCCAGCAGCCACAACAATGAGCAGTTCTTC; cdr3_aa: CASSHNNEQFF
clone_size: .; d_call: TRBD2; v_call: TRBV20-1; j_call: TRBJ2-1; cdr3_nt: TGCAGTGCTAGAGATGGTACGGCTAGCGGGAGCGTCAATGAGCAGTTCTTC; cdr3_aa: CSARDGTASGSVNEQFF
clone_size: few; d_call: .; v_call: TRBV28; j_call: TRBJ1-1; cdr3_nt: TGTGCCAGCAGTTTAGTACCACTACGAAGGGGGGCGAACACTGAAGCTTTCTTT; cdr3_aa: CASSLVPLRRGANTEAFF
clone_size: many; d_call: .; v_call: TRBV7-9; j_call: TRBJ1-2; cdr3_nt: TGTGCCAGCAGCTTAGTAAACAGGGATGGCTACACCTTC; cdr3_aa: CASSLVNRDGYTF
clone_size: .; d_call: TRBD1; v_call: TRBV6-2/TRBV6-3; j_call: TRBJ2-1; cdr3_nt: TGTGCCAGCAGTTACAACAGGGGGTCAAGCTCCTACAATGAGCAGTTCTTC; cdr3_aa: CASSYNRGSSSYNEQFF
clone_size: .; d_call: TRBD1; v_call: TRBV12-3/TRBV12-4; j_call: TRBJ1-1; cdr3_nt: TGTGCCAGCAGCCAGGGGGCTGGGAACACTGAAGCTTTCTTT; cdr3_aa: CASSQGAGNTEAFF
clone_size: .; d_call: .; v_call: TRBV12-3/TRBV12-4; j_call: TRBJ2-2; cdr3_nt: TGTGCCAGCTGCCCTGGCCCCGTACTCACCGGGGAGCTGTTTTTT; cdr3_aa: CASCPGPVLTGELFF